This paragraph reports one T cell receptor beta chain. Its antigen is unknown. The data belong to a study of CD8+CD57+ T cells in acquired aplastic anemia. Study-level information: Average DNA yield from sorted CD4+ and CD8+ cells was around 3.2 ug.

Genomic DNA, the template, was used for profiling of the TCR beta VDJ and CDR3. Each CDR3 protein gets one entry after TCRdb re-called the reads with MiXCR. The sample contains about half a million distinct CDR3 sequences, more than 25% of which appear only once. Sequencing was done on patients that had shown CD8+CD57+ cell expansion by flow cytometry. Blood was sampled before the patients had received any therapy. Broader study findings: Significance was not reached for CD8+ Simpson's diversity between patients and controls.

Germline assignment: CDR1 SGHAT and CDR2 FQNNGV. The CDR3 extends over 15 amino acids. Trimming removed 5 bases from V and 1 base from J, with 14 bases in between. Source material: sorted CD4+, CD8+, or CD8+CD57+ T cells (not recorded which) from PBMCs. The clonotype was recovered from a human donor with aplastic anemia. The V gene is TRBV11-2, the J gene TRBJ2-5; perhaps D is TRBD1 or TRBD2 (5 bases each). The CDR3 region is CASSVVGDPQETQYF. CDR3 coding DNA: TGTGCCAGCAGCGTAGTCGGGGACCCCCAAGAGACCCAGTACTTC.